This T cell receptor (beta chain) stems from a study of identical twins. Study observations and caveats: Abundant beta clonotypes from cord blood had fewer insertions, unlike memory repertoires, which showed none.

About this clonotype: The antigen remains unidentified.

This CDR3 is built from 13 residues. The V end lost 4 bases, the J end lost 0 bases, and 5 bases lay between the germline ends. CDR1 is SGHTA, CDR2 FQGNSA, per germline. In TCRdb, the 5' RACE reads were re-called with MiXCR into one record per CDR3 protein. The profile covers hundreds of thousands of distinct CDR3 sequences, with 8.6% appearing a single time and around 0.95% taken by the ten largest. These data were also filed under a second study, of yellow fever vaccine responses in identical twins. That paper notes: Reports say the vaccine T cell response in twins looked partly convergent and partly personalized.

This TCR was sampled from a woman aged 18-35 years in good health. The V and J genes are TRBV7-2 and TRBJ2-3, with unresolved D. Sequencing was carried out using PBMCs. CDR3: CASSWPSTDTQYF. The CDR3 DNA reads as TGTGCCAGCAGCTGGCCTAGCACAGATACGCAGTATTTT.